These 16 T cell receptor beta chains were all obtained from the same sample, sequenced in a study of blood T cell repertoires in COVID-19. The assay was immunoSEQ multiplex PCR, and TCRdb's table has in-frame clones only and misses some. The sample gives more than 300,000 clones, 90% to 95% of which show up once; 2.5% to 4% is in the top ten. The sequenced sample was peripheral blood. These receptor sequences come from a woman younger than 35 who had recovered from COVID-19.

The chain employs TRBV7-2 and TRBJ2-1, with 10 bases that match TRBD2. Germline V CDR1 and CDR2: SGHTA, FQGNSA. The V gene end was trimmed by 5 bases and the J gene end by 8 bases; junction bases not matched to a gene: 12. The CDR3 loop spans 16 amino acids. The CDR3 loop reads CASSPLVVAGGDEQFF. Here the CDR3 DNA reads TGTGCCAGCAGCCCCCTGGTGGTAGCGGGAGGCGATGAGCAGTTCTTC.

The chain couples TRBV9 to TRBJ2-2; no reliable D call. V was shortened by 4 bases and J by 6 bases, with 25 bases between the two germline ends. The V gene's germline CDR1 is SGDLS and CDR2 YYNGEE. The CDR3 covers 18 residues. The CDR3 nucleotides read TGTGCCAGCAGCACCCAGACGCCCCTAGTCGGAGTGCCCGGGGAGCTGTTTTTT. Translating it yields CASSTQTPLVGVPGELFF.

The chain links TRBV29-1 to TRBJ2-7; TRBD2 is a possible D gene (5 bases). CDR3 length: 11 residues. CDR1 is SQVTM, CDR2 ANQGSEA, per germline. With 5 bases removed from V and 3 bases from J, the gap between germline ends came to 8 bases. The CDR3 sequence: CSVPDCYEQYV. In DNA, the CDR3 is TGCAGCGTTCCGGACTGCTACGAGCAGTACGTC.

V is TRBV30 and J is TRBJ2-2, with 7 positions matching TRBD2. V shed 0 bases and J 0 bases; nucleotides not matched to a gene: 7. This CDR3 is 17 amino acids long. Per germline, CDR1 GTSNPN and CDR2 SVGIG (reference sequence). The CDR3 loop is CAWSVRWGLSNTGELFF. The CDR3 DNA reads TGTGCCTGGAGTGTACGTTGGGGACTATCGAACACCGGGGAGCTGTTTTTT.

The CDR3 sequence: CASDRDQETQYF. Here the CDR3 DNA reads TGTGCCAGTGACAGGGATCAAGAGACCCAGTACTTC. The J gene is TRBJ2-5, the V gene TRBV2; TRBD1 matches 7 bases. The CDR3 length is 12 residues. Germline CDR1 is SNHLY and CDR2 is FYNNEI. V lost 9 bases to trimming and J lost 2 bases; unmatched junction nucleotides: 3.

The chain has TRBV7-2 and TRBJ1-2; 7 positions agree with TRBD1. CDR3 length: 15 residues. Germline V gene lookup returns CDR1 SGHTA and CDR2 FQGNSA. V was pared by 4 bases and J by 0 bases, with 5 bases of the junction left unmatched. CDR3 protein: CASSSTGPSNYGYTF. Written as DNA, the CDR3 is TGTGCCAGCAGCTCGACAGGGCCCTCTAACTATGGCTACACCTTC.

This clone turned up a few times. The chain uses TRBV5-1 and TRBJ1-5; a possible D gene is TRBD1 (5 bases). Per the germline V gene, CDR1 is SGHRS and CDR2 is YFSETQ. V gave up 4 bases and J gave up 3 bases, with 17 bases separating them. This CDR3 contains 16 residues. The CDR3 DNA reads TGCGCCAGCAGCCCTAACAGGTCCCTCCCCAATCAGCCCCAGCATTTT. It is translated as CASSPNRSLPNQPQHF. The full variable domain, in which reference TRBV5-1 and TRBJ1-5 provide the parts outside the CDR3, is KAGVTQTPRYLIKTRGQQVTLSCSPISGHRSVSWYQQTPGQGLQFLFEYFSETQRNKGNFPGRFSGRQFSNSRSEMNVSTLELGDSALYLCASSPNRSLPNQPQHFGDGTRLSIL.

The rearrangement links TRBV6-6 to TRBJ2-1; 10 bases are shared with TRBD2. This CDR3 is 15 amino acids long. Trimming at V came to 4 bases and at J to 7 bases, leaving 7 bases not matched to a gene. In germline, CDR1 is MNHNY, CDR2 SVGAGI (reference sequence). The CDR3 bases are TGTGCCAGCAGTTTACTAGCGGGGTTTACTAATGAGCAGTTCTTC. It encodes CASSLLAGFTNEQFF.

The chain combines TRBV11-3 with TRBJ2-1, with TRBD1 as a possible D gene (7 bases). The V gene's germline CDR1 is SGHNT and CDR2 YENEEA. The CDR3 loop spans 15 amino acids. Trimming took 4 bases from V and 8 from J, leaving 18 bases between them. The CDR3 DNA reads as TGTGCCAGCAGCTCACTTCGACAGGGAGGATATGAGCAGTTCTTC. Translating it yields CASSSLRQGGYEQFF.

The chain links TRBV4-3 to TRBJ2-2; TRBD2 matches 7 bases. V lost 2 bases to trimming and J lost 3 bases; unmatched junction nucleotides: 6. There are 16 residues in the CDR3. The germline V gene has CDR1 LGHNA and CDR2 YSLEER. The CDR3 region has the DNA TGCGCCAGCAGCCAACTAGCGGACGGGTACACCGGGGAGCTGTTTTTT. As protein: CASSQLADGYTGELFF.

This chain uses TRBV4-3 with TRBJ2-1; TRBD2 matches 7 bases. CDR1 LGHNA and CDR2 YSLEER come from the germline V gene. With V trimmed by 1 base and J by 4 bases, 10 bases remained unmatched. The CDR3 is made up of 17 amino acids. CDR3 in amino acids: CASSQGMISGLYNEQFF. The CDR3 coding sequence is TGCGCCAGCAGCCAAGGCATGATTAGCGGGCTGTACAATGAGCAGTTCTTC.

This clone was seen only once. The chain combines TRBV7-9 with TRBJ2-1; perhaps TRBD2 as D (5 bases). The CDR3 consists of 17 residues. The germline CDR1 and CDR2 sequences are SEHNR and FQNEAQ (reference sequence). The V end was cut by 5 bases, the J end by 1 base, with 18 bases between. The CDR3 loop reads CASSHKAVPGSYNEQFF. The CDR3 bases are TGTGCCAGCAGCCATAAGGCGGTCCCGGGATCCTACAATGAGCAGTTCTTC.

The CDR3: CATSADSAGYEQYV. CDR3 bases: TGTGCCACCAGCGCAGACTCCGCCGGGTACGAGCAGTACGTC. V is TRBV15 and J is TRBJ2-7, with unresolved D. The V end was cut by 5 bases, the J end by 4 bases, with 15 bases between. Germline-derived CDR1 and CDR2 are LNHNV and YYDKDF (reference sequence). The CDR3 spans 14 residues.

The CDR3 loop is CASSLLQTGTLHV. CDR3 DNA sequence: TGTGCCAGCAGCTTACTACAGACAGGGACCCTACACGTC. V gene TRBV11-3 combines with J gene TRBJ2-7; TRBD1 aligns across 7 bases. The germline V gene has CDR1 SGHNT and CDR2 YENEEA. The CDR3 consists of 13 residues.

CDR3 sequence reads: CASSPRTGYGYTF. The CDR3 region has the DNA TGTGCCAGCAGCCCACGAACCGGGTATGGCTACACCTTC. The chain has TRBV11-3 and TRBJ1-2; D is unclear. V lost 5 bases and J lost 5, with 12 bases in between. Germline CDR1 and CDR2: SGHNT and YENEEA. The CDR3 length is 13 residues.

This clone is a singleton in its sample. The chain uses TRBV6-1 and TRBJ2-7, with 9 bases identical to TRBD1. The CDR3 sequence is 14 residues long. Germline loops: CDR1 MNHNS, CDR2 SASEGT. J gave up 3 bases and V 4 bases, and 4 bases lay outside the gene matches. For the CDR3, the DNA is TGTGCCAGCAGTGCCTACAGGGGGCTCTACGAGCAGTACGTC. It specifies CASSAYRGLYEQYV.